The 14 T cell receptor beta chains listed next were all sequenced from one sample in a study of cytomegalovirus exposure and HLA in healthy donors (dated by TCRdb to the late 2010s). Library preparation employed the immunoSEQ multiplex PCR assay. A mixture of 60 forward primers for TCR Vbeta segments and 13 reverse primers for TCR Jbeta segments was used in the multiplex PCR. This is the immuneACCESS table as TCRdb keeps it, with only in-frame sequences that have V and J called. A part of the clones is gone; compared with another copy, unresolved V genes explain less than half, and the rest is unexplained. The sample table lists under 200,000 clones, 9.5% to 15% of them with a count of one. 7.5% to 10% of the sample is taken by the ten largest. Material: PBMCs. Every receptor here comes from a man aged 50-60 years in good health and CMV-seropositive.

The chain has TRBV7-2 and TRBJ1-1; TRBD1 matches 7 bases. CDR1 and CDR2 (germline): SGHTA, FQGNSA. This CDR3 comprises 15 residues. V gave up 5 bases and J gave up 1 base; unmatched junction bases: 7. The DNA of the CDR3 is TGTGCCAGCAGCCCACCCGGGACAGCGAACACTGAAGCTTTCTTT. It encodes CASSPPGTANTEAFF.

As concerns this clone: Additional DNA sequences in this sample encode the identical CDR3. The V call is TRBV19, the J call TRBJ1-5, with TRBD1 matching 9 bases. The germline CDR1 and CDR2 sequences are LNHDA and SQIVND (reference sequence). V lost 6 bases to trimming and J lost 1 base; unmatched junction nucleotides: 1. This CDR3 is 14 amino acids long. CDR3: CASRQGASNQPQHF. The CDR3 bases are TGTGCCAGTAGACAGGGGGCAAGCAATCAGCCCCAGCATTTT.

The V and J genes are TRBV7-9 and TRBJ1-6; 9 nucleotides agree with TRBD1. CDR3 length: 15 residues. CDR1 SEHNR and CDR2 FQNEAQ come from the germline V gene (reference sequence). The trim removed 7 bases at V and 7 bases at J, leaving 8 bases unmatched. CDR3 loop: CASTYGTGRNSPLHF. CDR3 DNA sequence: TGTGCCAGCACATATGGGACAGGGCGAAATTCACCCCTCCACTTT.

This clone was seen only a few times. The sample contains more than one DNA sequence encoding this CDR3. V gene TRBV6-1 combines with J gene TRBJ2-1; a weak D match, TRBD2 (5 bases). V lost 1 base, J lost 4 bases, and 8 bases lay in between. This CDR3 region has 14 residues. The germline V gene encodes CDR1 MNHNS and CDR2 SASEGT. The CDR3 spells CASSEEGGYNEQFF. CDR3 DNA sequence: TGTGCCAGCAGTGAAGAGGGCGGGTACAATGAGCAGTTCTTC.

In this sample, this clone turned up a few times. The chain is built from TRBV7-2 and TRBJ1-3; no reliable D call. Germline CDR1 is SGHTA and CDR2 is FQGNSA. Trimming left V 4 bases short and J 0 bases short, with 10 bases between. The CDR3 runs 15 residues. CDR3 residues: CASSSLTYSGNTIYF. CDR3 sequence (DNA): TGTGCCAGCAGCTCGCTCACCTACTCTGGAAACACCATATATTTT.

This clone was recorded a few times. V and J are TRBV11-3 and TRBJ1-4; the D is unclear. Germline CDR1 reads SGHNT; CDR2 reads YENEEA. Trimming took 8 bases from V and 5 from J, leaving 18 bases between them. The CDR3 is 15 residues long. CDR3 sequence reads: CASGRVREMNEKLFF. In DNA, the CDR3 is TGTGCCAGCGGGAGGGTTCGGGAAATGAATGAAAAACTGTTTTTT.

This clone was observed a few times. The chain links TRBV5-1 to TRBJ2-2, with D possibly being TRBD1 (5 bases). The CDR3 length is 14 residues. Germline CDR1 is SGHRS and CDR2 is YFSETQ. Deletions cut 6 bases from V and 6 bases from J, with 15 bases between. CDR3 sequence reads: CASNPLGAAGELFF. The CDR3, as DNA: TGCGCCAGCAACCCCCTAGGGGCGGCCGGGGAGCTGTTTTTT.

The J gene is TRBJ2-7, the V gene TRBV5-8; maybe TRBD2 (6 bases). With 0 bases removed from V and 0 bases from J, the gap between germline ends came to 13 bases. The CDR3 runs 16 residues. Per germline, CDR1 SGHTS and CDR2 YDEGEE. CDR3 sequence: CASSLGGERSSYEQYV. The DNA for the CDR3 is TGTGCCAGCAGCTTGGGCGGGGAGAGGAGCTCCTACGAGCAGTACGTC.

The J gene is TRBJ1-5, the V gene TRBV6-7; TRBD1 matches 9 bases. TRBV6-7 is treated as an ORF (open reading frame) with a function not yet certain. CDR3 size: 16 residues. V lost 2 bases, J lost 4 bases, and 6 bases stayed unmatched. The CDR3 spells CASSYLDRGLNQPQHF. CDR3 sequence (DNA): TGTGCCAGCAGTTACCTCGACAGGGGGTTGAATCAGCCCCAGCATTTT.

The gene calls are TRBV29-1 and TRBJ1-5; a possible D gene is TRBD1 (6 bases). Trimming stripped 6 bases from V and 7 bases from J, with 13 bases between. The CDR3 sequence is 12 residues long. CDR1 SQVTM and CDR2 ANQGSEA come from the germline V gene. The CDR3 DNA follows: TGCAGCGTACAGGGAAATGGACAGCCCCAGCATTTT. Translated, it gives CSVQGNGQPQHF.

The chain couples TRBV14 to TRBJ1-1; a weak D match, TRBD1 (6 bases). The ends were cut back, 2 bases at V and 0 bases at J, with 16 bases in the middle. The germline V gene encodes CDR1 SGHDN and CDR2 FVKESK. The CDR3 is 17 residues long. The DNA of the CDR3 is TGTGCCAGCAGCCAAAGGAGGACAGTCGGTATGAACACTGAAGCTTTCTTT. The encoded protein is CASSQRRTVGMNTEAFF.

This clone was counted a few times. V usage is TRBV2 and J usage is TRBJ1-3; unclear D gene. This CDR3 is built from 14 residues. Germline values: CDR1 SNHLY, CDR2 FYNNEI. V was clipped by 2 bases and J by 1 base, with 6 bases between them. The CDR3: CASSENLSGNTIYF. For the CDR3, the DNA is TGTGCCAGCAGTGAAAATTTATCTGGAAACACCATATATTTT.

This chain links TRBV7-2 with TRBJ2-3; the D is unclear. The germline V gene encodes CDR1 SGHTA and CDR2 FQGNSA. V lost 3 bases, J lost 3 bases, and 7 bases lay in between. CDR3 length: 13 amino acids. CDR3 region: CASSFPETDTQYF. CDR3 coding DNA: TGTGCCAGCAGCTTCCCAGAAACAGATACGCAGTATTTT.

The CDR3 DNA is TGTGCCAGCGAGGGGGCTCCCAGGGATACGCAGTATTTT. Translated: CASEGAPRDTQYF. The chain uses TRBV25-1 and TRBJ2-3; TRBD1 matches 7 bases. The CDR3 is 13 amino acids. Per the germline V gene, CDR1 is MGHDK and CDR2 is SYGVNS. J was trimmed by 6 bases and V by 8 bases; bases with no gene match: 8.